This entry lists 10 T cell receptor beta chains sequenced from one sample in a study of cytomegalovirus exposure and HLA in healthy donors (dated by TCRdb to about 2017). Library preparation was by the immunoSEQ multiplex PCR assay. For the multiplex PCR, a mixture combining 60 forward primers for TCR Vbeta segments and 13 reverse primers for TCR Jbeta segments was used. TCRdb retrieved this table from immuneACCESS and kept in-frame rearrangements only. Not all clones are present; in checked studies, unresolved V genes account for under half, and no reason is known for the remainder. For this sample the table gives 150,000 to 180,000 clones, of which approximately 72% were detected only once. The ten largest clones add up to 2.8% of the sample. Specimen: PBMCs. The receptors derive from a young man in good health and CMV-seronegative.

V usage is TRBV7-9 and J usage is TRBJ2-3; 9 nucleotides match TRBD2. The CDR3 has 16 residues. V lost 2 bases and J lost 2; bases outside the gene matches: 5. The germline CDR1 and CDR2 sequences are SEHNR and FQNEAQ (reference sequence). The CDR3 here is CASSLPAGGITDTQYF. Written as DNA, the CDR3 is TGTGCCAGCAGCTTACCAGCGGGGGGAATCACAGATACGCAGTATTTT.

This chain links TRBV27 with TRBJ1-6; D gene unclear. The germline CDR1 and CDR2 sequences are MNHEY and SMNVEV (reference sequence). This CDR3 has 14 amino acids. V was cut by 7 bases and J by 6 bases, with 13 bases left in between. The chain's CDR3 is CASTSGGLNSPLHF. CDR3 in DNA: TGTGCCAGCACTTCAGGTGGGCTTAATTCACCCCTCCACTTT.

This chain links TRBV19 with TRBJ2-3, with 9 positions matching TRBD1. The CDR3 is 16 residues long. V was pared by 2 bases and J by 6 bases, with 9 bases of the junction left unmatched. Germline V gene sequence: CDR1 LNHDA, CDR2 SQIVND (reference sequence). The CDR3 coding sequence is TGTGCCAGTAGTATACCGGGACAGGGCTCGGGGGATACGCAGTATTTT. Translated: CASSIPGQGSGDTQYF.

The chain uses TRBV7-6 and TRBJ2-2, with D possibly being TRBD2 (7 bases). This CDR3 contains 17 residues. The germline V and J ends were trimmed by 1 base and 4 bases, with 16 bases remaining between them. Germline CDR1 is SGHVS and CDR2 is FNYEAQ. CDR3 amino acids: CASSLVSGGASTGELFF. CDR3 coding DNA: TGTGCCAGCAGCTTAGTATCTGGGGGGGCAAGCACCGGGGAGCTGTTTTTT.

This clone was detected ten times or more. The V gene is TRBV5-6, the J gene TRBJ2-7, with 7 bases matching TRBD1. CDR3 length equals 16 residues. The germline V gene has CDR1 SGHDT and CDR2 YYEEEE. V shed 4 bases and J 1 base; nucleotides not matched to a gene: 11. Written as DNA, the CDR3 is TGTGCCAGCAGCGGGGGCCCGGGACAGACTTCCTACGAGCAGTACTTC. This translates into CASSGGPGQTSYEQYF. The variable domain in full, with the rest retrieved from reference TRBV5-6 and TRBJ2-7, is DAGVTQSPTHLIKTRGQQVTLRCSPKSGHDTVSWYQQALGQGPQFIFQYYEEEERQRGNFPDRFSGHQFPNYSSELNVNALLLGDSALYLCASSGGPGQTSYEQYFGPGTRLTVT.

The chain is built from TRBV5-4 and TRBJ2-2; a weak D match, TRBD1 (5 bases). Trimming removed 0 bases at V and 6 bases at J, with 24 bases between. In germline, CDR1 is SGHNT, CDR2 YYREEE (reference sequence). The CDR3 extends over 19 amino acids. CDR3 in DNA: TGTGCCAGCAGCTTGGATTCCGTATTTTTGACAGATAGGGCCGGGGAGCTGTTTTTT. This translates into CASSLDSVFLTDRAGELFF.

This chain links TRBV23-1 with TRBJ2-1, with a possible D match to TRBD1 (5 bases). TRBV23-1 falls under the ORF class, with uncertain function. This CDR3 region has 11 residues. V was pared by 9 bases and J by 4 bases, with 7 bases between. As DNA, the CDR3 is TGCGCCAGGACAGTTTACAATGAGCAGTTCTTC. Amino acid sequence: CARTVYNEQFF.

The chain couples TRBV6-5 to TRBJ1-4, with a weak D call TRBD1 (5 bases). This CDR3 spans 13 amino acids. The germline V gene has CDR1 MNHEY and CDR2 SVGAGI. The V and J ends lost 6 bases and 7 bases respectively, with 12 bases between them. In DNA form, the CDR3 reads TGTGCCAGCAGACCTCAGGGTAGTGAAAAACTGTTTTTT. Encoded protein: CASRPQGSEKLFF.

The rearrangement links TRBV5-1 to TRBJ2-5, with 9 nucleotides matching TRBD2. The CDR3 has 15 residues. Germline V gene data show CDR1 as SGHRS and CDR2 as YFSETQ. Germline trimming cut 4 bases from V and 3 bases from J; bases unmatched to any gene: 7. CDR3 sequence reads: CASSATTSGKETQYF. The CDR3 DNA is TGCGCCAGCAGCGCGACGACTAGCGGTAAAGAGACCCAGTACTTC.

The table lists this clone with a few counts. The chain couples TRBV27 to TRBJ1-1, with D uncertain. This CDR3 contains 10 residues. V dropped 11 bases and J dropped 4 bases, with 8 bases sitting between them. Germline loops: CDR1 MNHEY, CDR2 SMNVEV (reference sequence). The DNA for the CDR3 is TGTGCCTGCCGGGGCACTGAAGCTTTCTTT. Translation gives CACRGTEAFF.